Listed here are 4 T cell receptor beta chains from one sample, sequenced in a study of T cells in tumors after PD-1 blockade. Data came from immunoSEQ multiplex PCR; TCRdb stores just in-frame clones and leaves some out. The sample lists some 48,000 clones; 79% were seen once. The sequencing used PBMCs, collected before anti-PD-1 treatment. The receptor set was obtained from a human donor with basal cell carcinoma.

The CDR3 DNA follows: TGTGCCAGCAGTTTGGACTCCGGCTATAATTCACCCCTCCACTTT. This encodes CASSLDSGYNSPLHF. The genes are TRBV27 and TRBJ1-6; D gene uncertain. The CDR3 contains 15 residues. The germline V gene encodes CDR1 MNHEY and CDR2 SMNVEV (reference sequence). The V end lost 3 bases, the J end lost 3 bases, and 9 bases lay between the germline ends.

The rearrangement uses TRBV4-1 and TRBJ1-4; D remains ambiguous. Germline V lookup: CDR1 MGHRA, CDR2 YSYEKL. The CDR3 runs to 16 residues. V was trimmed by 2 bases and J by 0 bases, leaving 10 bases between them. This chain's CDR3 is CASSQTTSATNEKLFF. In nucleotides, the CDR3 is TGCGCCAGCAGCCAAACTACAAGTGCAACTAATGAAAAACTGTTTTTT.

This clone was seen a single time. This chain connects TRBV7-9 to TRBJ1-5, with D perhaps TRBD1 (6 bases). V lost 5 bases and J lost 5, with 10 bases in between. Germline V CDR1 and CDR2: SEHNR, FQNEAQ (reference sequence). The CDR3 runs 13 residues. The CDR3 spells CASSPDSYQPQHF. The CDR3 nucleotides read TGTGCCAGCAGCCCGGACAGCTATCAGCCCCAGCATTTT.

The V gene is TRBV6-1, the J gene TRBJ1-2; TRBD1 aligns across 7 bases. CDR3 size: 15 residues. In germline, CDR1 is MNHNS, CDR2 SASEGT. V shed 0 bases, J shed 0 bases, and the junction held 1 base outside the gene matches. CDR3 residues: CASSEAQGPNYGYTF. In DNA, the CDR3 is TGTGCCAGCAGTGAAGCACAGGGGCCTAACTATGGCTACACCTTC.